This T cell receptor (beta chain) was recovered during a study of blood T cell repertoires in COVID-19. Study-wide context: Whether acute or convalescent, the COVID-19 samples came from the United States, Italy and Spain.

V lost 3 bases and J lost 1, with 9 bases in between. The germline gives CDR1 DFQATT, CDR2 SNEGSKA (reference sequence). The CDR3 contains 13 residues. Authors' data handling: Amplification from reference gene primers served as the basis for estimated nucleated cell counts. Only in-frame clones appear in the TCRdb table, and some are missing; sequencing was by immunoSEQ multiplex PCR. The V and J calls and the clone size are those of that table, but D and trimming were determined from the DNA. Here the sample spans around 300,000 clones, about 91% being singletons. It was during active infection that Seattle patients were enrolled and then longitudinally followed.

This chain connects TRBV20-1 to TRBJ1-1; D unclear. The material sequenced was peripheral blood. The receptor comes from a woman aged 30 to 39 with COVID-19, enrolled during active disease. CDR3 region: CSASGWANTEAFF. The CDR3 nucleotides are TGCAGTGCTAGTGGCTGGGCGAACACTGAAGCTTTCTTT.